The present entry profiles one T cell receptor (beta chain) with its context. What it binds is unknown. V lost 5 bases to trimming and J lost 4 bases, with 5 bases between them. Germline V gives CDR1 SGHAT, CDR2 FQNNGV. CDR3 length equals 11 residues. The libraries were made with immunoSEQ v3. Libraries were sequenced to around 2 million read pairs (survey) or 5-6 million (deep). TCRdb's table, derived via immunoSEQ multiplex PCR, lists solely in-frame clones and lacks some. The table has under 35,000 clones, 74% seen once. Time point specified: pre-treatment sample, taken before nivolumab and TIL therapy. This specimen belongs to a study of TIL therapy for anti-PD-1-resistant metastatic lung cancer. Study-wide context: By whole-exome sequencing, median non-synonymous tumor mutation burden was roughly 1.6 mutations per megabase. Study outcomes and limitations: The cohort had more treatment-naive, never-smoker and oncogene-addicted patients than typical. Infused TIL clonotypes partially replaced the baseline blood repertoire, then decayed over months.

This TCR was recovered from a woman aged 30-79 years with non-small cell lung cancer. The input for sequencing was blood, taken at baseline. This chain joins TRBV11-2 and TRBJ2-5; no clear D gene. The CDR3 sequence: CASSLLETQYF. DNA of the CDR3: TGTGCCAGCAGCCTATTAGAGACCCAGTACTTC.